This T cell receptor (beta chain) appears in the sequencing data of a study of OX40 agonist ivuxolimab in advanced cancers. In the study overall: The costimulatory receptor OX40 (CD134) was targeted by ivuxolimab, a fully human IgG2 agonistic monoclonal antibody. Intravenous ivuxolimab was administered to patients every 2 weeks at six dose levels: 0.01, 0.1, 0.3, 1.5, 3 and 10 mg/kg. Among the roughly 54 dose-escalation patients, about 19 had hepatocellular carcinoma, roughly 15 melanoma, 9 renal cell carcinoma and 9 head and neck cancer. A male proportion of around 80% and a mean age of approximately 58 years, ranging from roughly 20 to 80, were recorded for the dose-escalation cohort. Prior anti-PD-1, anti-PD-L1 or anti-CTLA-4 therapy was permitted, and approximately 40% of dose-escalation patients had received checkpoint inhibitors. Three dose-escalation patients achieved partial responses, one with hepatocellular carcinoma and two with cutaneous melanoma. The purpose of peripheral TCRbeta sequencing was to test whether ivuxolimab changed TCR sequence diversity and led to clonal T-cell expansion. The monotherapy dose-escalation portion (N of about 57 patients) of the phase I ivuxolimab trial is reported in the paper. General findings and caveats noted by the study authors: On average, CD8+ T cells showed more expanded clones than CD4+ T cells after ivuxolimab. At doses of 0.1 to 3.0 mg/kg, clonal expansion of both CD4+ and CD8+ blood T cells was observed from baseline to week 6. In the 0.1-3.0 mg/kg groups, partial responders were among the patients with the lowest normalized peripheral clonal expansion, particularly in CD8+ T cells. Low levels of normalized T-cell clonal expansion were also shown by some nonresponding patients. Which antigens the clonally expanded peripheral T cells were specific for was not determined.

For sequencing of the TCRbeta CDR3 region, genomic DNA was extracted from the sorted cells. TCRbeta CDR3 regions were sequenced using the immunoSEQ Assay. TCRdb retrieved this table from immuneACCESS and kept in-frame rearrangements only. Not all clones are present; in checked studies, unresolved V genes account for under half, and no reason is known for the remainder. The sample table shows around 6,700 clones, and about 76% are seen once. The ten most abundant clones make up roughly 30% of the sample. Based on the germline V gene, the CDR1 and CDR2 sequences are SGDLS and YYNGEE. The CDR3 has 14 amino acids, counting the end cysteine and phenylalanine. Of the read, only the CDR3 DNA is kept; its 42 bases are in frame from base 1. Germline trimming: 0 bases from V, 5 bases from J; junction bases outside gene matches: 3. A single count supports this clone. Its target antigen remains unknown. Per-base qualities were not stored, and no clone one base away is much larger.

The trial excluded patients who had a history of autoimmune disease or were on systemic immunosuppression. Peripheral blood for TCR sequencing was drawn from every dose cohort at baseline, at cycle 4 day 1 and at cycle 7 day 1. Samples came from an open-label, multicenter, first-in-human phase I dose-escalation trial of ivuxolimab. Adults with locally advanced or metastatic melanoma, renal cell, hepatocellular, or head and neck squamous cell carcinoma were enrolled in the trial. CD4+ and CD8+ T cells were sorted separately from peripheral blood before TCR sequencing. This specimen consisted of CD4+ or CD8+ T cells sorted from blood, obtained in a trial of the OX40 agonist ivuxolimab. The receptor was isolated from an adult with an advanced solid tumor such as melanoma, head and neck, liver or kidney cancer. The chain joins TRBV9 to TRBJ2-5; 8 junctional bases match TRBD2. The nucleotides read TGTGCCAGCAGCGTAGGGAGCGGGAGTGAGACCCAGTACTTC. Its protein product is CASSVGSGSETQYF.